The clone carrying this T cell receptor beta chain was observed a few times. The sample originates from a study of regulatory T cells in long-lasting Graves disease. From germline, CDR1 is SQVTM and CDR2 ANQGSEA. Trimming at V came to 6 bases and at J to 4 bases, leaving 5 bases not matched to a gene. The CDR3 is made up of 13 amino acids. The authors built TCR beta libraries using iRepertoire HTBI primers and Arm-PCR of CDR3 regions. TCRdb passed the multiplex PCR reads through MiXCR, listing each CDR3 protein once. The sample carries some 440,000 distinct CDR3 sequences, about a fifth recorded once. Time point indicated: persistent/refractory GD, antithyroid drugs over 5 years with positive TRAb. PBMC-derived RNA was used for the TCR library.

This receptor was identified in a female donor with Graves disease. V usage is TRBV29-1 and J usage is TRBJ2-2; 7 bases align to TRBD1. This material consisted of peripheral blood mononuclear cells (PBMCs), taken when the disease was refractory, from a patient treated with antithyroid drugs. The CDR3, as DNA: TGCAGCGTCAGGACAGGCCGCACCGGGGAGCTGTTTTTT. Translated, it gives CSVRTGRTGELFF.